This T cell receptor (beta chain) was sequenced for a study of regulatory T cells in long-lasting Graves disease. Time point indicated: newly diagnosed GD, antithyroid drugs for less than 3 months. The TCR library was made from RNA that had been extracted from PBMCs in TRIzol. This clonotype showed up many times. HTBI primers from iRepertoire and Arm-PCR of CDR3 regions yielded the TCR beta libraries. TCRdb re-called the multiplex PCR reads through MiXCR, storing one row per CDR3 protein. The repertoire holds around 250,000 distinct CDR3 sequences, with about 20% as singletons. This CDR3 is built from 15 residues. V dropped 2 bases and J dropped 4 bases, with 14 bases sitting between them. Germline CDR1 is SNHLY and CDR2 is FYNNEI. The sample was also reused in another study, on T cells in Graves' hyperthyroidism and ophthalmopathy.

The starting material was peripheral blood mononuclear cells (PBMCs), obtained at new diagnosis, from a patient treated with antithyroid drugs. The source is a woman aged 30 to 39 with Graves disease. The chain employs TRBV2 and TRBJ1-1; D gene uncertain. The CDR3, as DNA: TGTGCCAGCAGTGAAACTGGCAATGGAATCACTGAAGCTTTCTTT. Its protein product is CASSETGNGITEAFF.